The 22 T cell receptor beta chains given below trace back to one sample, sequenced in a study of CD8+CD57+ T cells in acquired aplastic anemia. For CDR3 and TCR beta VDJ profiling, genomic DNA was the template used. TCRdb reprocessed the reads via MiXCR and lists one record per CDR3 protein. The data contain hundreds of thousands of distinct CDR3 sequences, 40% to 50% of them seen just once; the ten biggest clones take up 7.8%. Patients sequenced had flow cytometry evidence of CD8+CD57+ cell expansion. The sample was sorted CD4+, CD8+, or CD8+CD57+ T cells (not recorded which) from PBMCs. The receptors shown here come from a human donor with aplastic anemia.

This clonotype has at least ten counts. J is TRBJ2-7 and V is TRBV7-9, with unresolved D. CDR3 length: 12 amino acids. The germline V gene encodes CDR1 SEHNR and CDR2 FQNEAQ (reference sequence). V was shortened by 2 bases and J by 4 bases, with 6 bases between the two germline ends. CDR3 in amino acids: CASSLTPYEQYF. In DNA, the CDR3 is TGTGCCAGCAGCTTAACCCCTTACGAGCAGTACTTC.

A few counts support this clonotype. The chain recombines TRBV18 with TRBJ2-1; D gene uncertain. In germline, CDR1 is KGHSH, CDR2 LQKENI. V gave up 4 bases and J gave up 5 bases, with 12 bases separating them. There are 14 residues in the CDR3. CDR3 loop: CASSLSRADNEQFF. In DNA form, the CDR3 reads TGTGCCAGCTCACTGAGCCGGGCAGACAATGAGCAGTTCTTC.

This clonotype was observed at least ten times. The J gene is TRBJ2-1, the V gene TRBV14; 11 bases align to TRBD2. The V gene end was trimmed by 5 bases and the J gene end by 7 bases; junction bases not matched to a gene: 7. The CDR3 covers 15 residues. The germline V gene encodes CDR1 SGHDN and CDR2 FVKESK. The CDR3 sequence: CASSADTSGSNEQFF. CDR3 in DNA: TGTGCCAGCAGCGCGGACACTAGCGGGAGTAATGAGCAGTTCTTC.

Comment on this clonotype: A much larger clone sits a single nucleotide away, making a read error possible. This chain connects TRBV6-5 to TRBJ2-7; D not resolved. Trimming took 8 bases from V and 6 from J, leaving 23 bases between them. This CDR3 is built from 15 residues. Germline V gene data show CDR1 as MNHEY and CDR2 as SVGAGI. The CDR3 reads CASGEYPRVFGEQYF. The CDR3 nucleotides are TGTGCCAGCGGTGAATACCCACGGGTGTTCGGCGAGCAGTACTTC.

This clonotype showed up just a few times. The CDR3 DNA sequence: TGCAGTGCCCTGAATCAGGGGTTCGACGAGCAGTACTTC. Its translation: CSALNQGFDEQYF. V gene TRBV20-1 combines with J gene TRBJ2-7, with D possibly TRBD1 on 6 matching bases. The germline V and J ends were trimmed by 6 bases and 5 bases, with 17 bases remaining between them. The CDR3 is 13 residues long. CDR1 is DFQATT and CDR2 is SNEGSKA in the germline V gene (reference sequence).

The chain carries TRBV25-1 and TRBJ2-5; TRBD1 aligns across 9 bases. The CDR3 loop spans 15 amino acids. Germline-derived CDR1 and CDR2 are MGHDK and SYGVNS. V lost 6 bases to trimming and J lost 0 bases; unmatched junction nucleotides: 5. The CDR3 nucleotides read TGTGCCAGCAGAAAGGACAGGGGCAACCAAGAGACCCAGTACTTC. Its protein product is CASRKDRGNQETQYF. Supplemented by reference TRBV25-1 and TRBJ2-5, the full variable domain reads EADIYQTPRYLVIGTGKKITLECSQTMGHDKMYWYQQDPGMELHLIHYSYGVNSTEKGDLSSESTVSRIRTEHFPLTLESARPSHTSQYLCASRKDRGNQETQYFGPGTRLLVL.

V and J are TRBV5-6 and TRBJ2-7; D is uncertain. Germline CDR1 reads SGHDT; CDR2 reads YYEEEE. The V gene lost 5 bases and the J gene lost 2 bases, with 20 bases spanning the gap. The CDR3 has 16 residues. The CDR3 DNA sequence: TGTGCCAGCAGTTTTCTCCAACAGTTAGTCACCTACGAGCAGTACTTC. Translating gives CASSFLQQLVTYEQYF.

The J gene is TRBJ1-2, the V gene TRBV7-9; a weak D match, TRBD1 (6 bases). The CDR3 sequence is 14 residues long. Looked up from germline, CDR1 is SEHNR and CDR2 is FQNEAQ (reference sequence). V shed 9 bases and J shed 5 bases, with 19 bases lying between them. CDR3 sequence reads: CARSSAGTRYGYTF. DNA of the CDR3: TGTGCCAGAAGTTCCGCCGGGACACGATATGGCTACACCTTC.

The chain uses TRBV20-1 and TRBJ2-1, with 13 bases identical to TRBD2. The CDR3 covers 15 residues. The junction had 6 bases not matched to a gene; V was cut back by 6 bases and J by 4 bases. Germline V gene lookup returns CDR1 DFQATT and CDR2 SNEGSKA (reference sequence). CDR3 DNA sequence: TGCAGTGCCCCCGGACTAGCGGGAGTTTACAATGAGCAGTTCTTC. It yields the protein CSAPGLAGVYNEQFF.

This clonotype was found many times. The chain is built from TRBV28 and TRBJ2-7, with TRBD2 as a possible D gene (6 bases). Trimming removed 4 bases at V and 0 bases at J, with 13 bases between. Germline CDR1 is MDHEN and CDR2 is SYDVKM. This CDR3 is 15 amino acids long. The CDR3 here is CASSSAVGSSYEQYF. The CDR3, as DNA: TGTGCCAGCAGTTCGGCGGTCGGGAGCTCCTACGAGCAGTACTTC.

As DNA, the CDR3 is TGTGCCATCAGTGATCGGGCAGGGTCGCATAATTCACCCCTCCACTTT. Translating gives CAISDRAGSHNSPLHF. The rearrangement links TRBV10-3 to TRBJ1-6, with D tentatively TRBD1 (5 bases). CDR1 is ENHRY, CDR2 SYGVKD, per germline. Deletions cut 3 bases from V and 5 bases from J, with 14 bases between. The CDR3 sequence is 16 residues long.

This clonotype was recorded many times. The chain couples TRBV5-1 to TRBJ2-6; 7 bases are a match to TRBD1. V shed 3 bases and J 11 bases; nucleotides not matched to a gene: 11. The CDR3 contains 15 residues. The germline CDR1 and CDR2 sequences are SGHRS and YFSETQ. The DNA for the CDR3 is TGCGCCAGCAGCTCGTTCACAGGGGAGCTCGACGTCCTGACTTTC. Its protein product is CASSSFTGELDVLTF.

V gene TRBV7-3 combines with J gene TRBJ2-7; maybe TRBD2 (6 bases). CDR3 length: 14 amino acids. V was cut by 6 bases and J by 0 bases, with 12 bases left in between. Germline loops: CDR1 SGHTA, CDR2 FQGTGA. The CDR3 spells CASSFRRDSYEQYF. The CDR3 DNA reads as TGTGCCAGCAGTTTTCGGCGGGACTCCTACGAGCAGTACTTC.

This clonotype was detected only a few times. The chain is built from TRBV29-1 and TRBJ2-5; D is unclear. Germline assignment: CDR1 SQVTM and CDR2 ANQGSEA. The CDR3 consists of 14 residues. V gave up 7 bases and J gave up 5 bases, with 20 bases separating them. The CDR3 region is CSALTQLPRETQYF. The CDR3 DNA sequence: TGCAGCGCCCTGACACAGCTACCAAGGGAGACCCAGTACTTC.

V is TRBV6-5 and J is TRBJ1-3; tentative D call: TRBD1 (6 bases). Germline CDR1 and CDR2: MNHEY and SVGAGI. Trimming took off 6 bases at V and 4 bases at J, with 16 bases between the two ends. This CDR3 is 15 amino acids long. The CDR3 sequence: CASSHPSDRGNTIYF. The CDR3, as DNA: TGTGCCAGCAGCCACCCATCAGACAGGGGAAACACCATATATTTT.

The J gene is TRBJ2-5, the V gene TRBV20-1; D remains ambiguous. CDR1 and CDR2 from the germline V gene are DFQATT and SNEGSKA (reference sequence). Trimming shortened V by 5 bases and J by 5 bases, and 12 bases separated the two germline ends. There are 12 residues in the CDR3. The CDR3 here is CSAVGWVETQYF. As DNA, the CDR3 is TGCAGTGCTGTGGGGTGGGTGGAGACCCAGTACTTC.

Here the CDR3 DNA reads TGCGCCAGCAGCCAATACGGGGGCTCCTACAATGAGCAGTTCTTC. Translation gives CASSQYGGSYNEQFF. J is TRBJ2-1 and V is TRBV4-3; D perhaps matches TRBD2 (6 bases). The CDR3 has 15 amino acids. Looked up from germline, CDR1 is LGHNA and CDR2 is YSLEER. Trimming stripped 2 bases from V and 0 bases from J, with 8 bases between.

A note on this clonotype: A read error may explain this, as a much larger clone is one base away. The V call is TRBV5-6, the J call TRBJ2-1; possibly TRBD2 for D (6 bases). The germline CDR1 and CDR2 sequences are SGHDT and YYEEEE. CDR3 length: 15 residues. Written as DNA, the CDR3 is TGTGCCGGCAGCTCGCAAGGGACTCCTCCCCATGAGCAGTTCTTC. The encoded protein is CAGSSQGTPPHEQFF. Filled out from reference TRBV5-6 and TRBJ2-1, the complete variable domain reads DAGVTQSPTHLIKTRGQQVTLRCSPKSGHDTVSWYQQALGQGPQFIFQYYEEEERQRGNFPDRFSGHQFPNYSSELNVNALLLGDSALYLCAGSSQGTPPHEQFFGPGTRLTVL.

The rearrangement uses TRBV2 and TRBJ2-1; 11 bases align to TRBD2. The CDR3 is 13 residues long. J was trimmed by 10 bases and V by 7 bases; bases with no gene match: 6. CDR1 and CDR2 (germline): SNHLY, FYNNEI. The CDR3 DNA sequence: TGTGCCAGCATGCTAGCGGGAGGTGGGGAGCAGTTCTTC. Its protein is CASMLAGGGEQFF.

Note on this clonotype: This may come from a read error, since a much larger clone is one base off. V usage is TRBV4-3 and J usage is TRBJ2-7; no definite D call. This CDR3 is built from 15 residues. The germline CDR1 and CDR2 sequences are LGHNA and YSLEER. The V end lost 0 bases, the J end lost 2 bases, and 11 bases lay between the germline ends. CDR3 DNA: TGCGCCAGCAGCCAAGAGGGCGGCCAGGCCTACGAGCAGTACTTC. Its protein product is CASSQEGGQAYEQYF.

This clonotype was detected ten times or more. This chain connects TRBV5-1 to TRBJ2-7; D call uncertain. The CDR3 spans 14 residues. Germline assignment: CDR1 SGHRS and CDR2 YFSETQ. The V gene lost 4 bases and the J gene lost 3 bases, with 14 bases spanning the gap. CDR3 coding DNA: TGCGCCAGCAGCCTCCCCACCACCAGCTACGAGCAGTACTTC. This encodes CASSLPTTSYEQYF.

At least ten counts were recorded for this clonotype. The gene calls are TRBV9 and TRBJ1-3; D possibly corresponds to TRBD1 (5 bases). V was pared by 8 bases and J by 0 bases, with 9 bases between. Germline lookup yields CDR1 SGDLS and CDR2 YYNGEE. The CDR3 length is 13 residues. This CDR3 reads CASTGLSGNTIYF. The CDR3 DNA reads TGTGCCAGTACGGGACTCTCTGGAAACACCATATATTTT.